This is a list of T cell receptor beta chains from one sample in a study of T cell responses to AZD1222 COVID-19 vaccine. TCRdb's table, derived via immunoSEQ multiplex PCR, lists solely in-frame clones and lacks some. Of fewer than 120,000 clones in the sample, 92% were seen once. The specimen was peripheral blood, collected on day 0 of AZD1222 vaccination. The receptor source for this set is an adult in good health. CDR3s include the opening cysteine and the closing phenylalanine or tryptophan. The D gene is left open where the match is weak. Rows give clone size only sometimes, using once, few, many, or a class for an expanded clone.

CDR3 protein	CDR3 DNA	V gene	D gene	J gene	CDR3 length	clone size
CATRVMGREGYTF	TGTGCCACCCGGGTGATGGGGCGCGAGGGCTACACCTTC	TRBV24-1	NA	TRBJ1-2	13	once
CASSYIYRTESPLHF	TGTGCCAGCAGTTACATCTACCGGACAGAATCACCCCTCCACTTT	TRBV6-5	NA	TRBJ1-6	15	once
CASSSRTSGTFEQYF	TGTGCCAGCAGCTCCCGGACTAGCGGGACCTTTGAGCAGTACTTC	TRBV7-2	TRBD2	TRBJ2-7	15	NA
CASHRGNTEAFF	TGTGCCAGCCATAGAGGGAACACTGAAGCTTTCTTT	TRBV19	NA	TRBJ1-1	12	few
CATSDTTGDGGYTF	TGTGCCACCAGTGACACAACAGGGGATGGGGGCTACACCTTC	TRBV24-1	TRBD1	TRBJ1-2	14	NA
CASSFKGERGEQYF	TGCGCCAGCAGCTTTAAGGGGGAAAGGGGAGAGCAGTACTTC	TRBV5-1	NA	TRBJ2-7	14	NA
CAWSVPAGLRNTEAFF	TGTGCCTGGAGTGTACCAGCAGGTCTGAGGAACACTGAAGCTTTCTTT	TRBV30	NA	TRBJ1-1	16	NA
CASSFRRGTEAFF	TGTGCCAGCAGCTTTCGAAGGGGGACTGAAGCTTTCTTT	TRBV27	NA	TRBJ1-1	13	NA
CASSSRTGGNSPLHF	TGTGCCAGCAGCTCACGGACAGGGGGGAATTCACCCCTCCACTTT	TRBV13	TRBD1	TRBJ1-6	15	NA
CASSFGTGGPNEQFF	TGTGCCAGCAGTTTTGGGACAGGGGGTCCGAATGAGCAGTTCTTC	TRBV27	TRBD1	TRBJ2-1	15	NA
CATSDFVTSGEAGELFF	TGTGCCACCAGTGATTTCGTGACTAGCGGGGAAGCCGGGGAGCTGTTTTTT	TRBV24-1	TRBD2	TRBJ2-2	17	NA
CASTQGQVNSPLHF	TGTGCCAGCACCCAAGGACAGGTGAATTCACCCCTCCACTTT	TRBV28	TRBD1	TRBJ1-6	14	once
CASSSPPPTRNTEAFF	TGTGCCAGTAGTTCACCCCCCCCGACCCGGAACACTGAAGCTTTCTTT	TRBV19	NA	TRBJ1-1	16	NA
CASSLWVSRGGVNEQFF	TGTGCCAGCAGCCTTTGGGTGTCCAGGGGTGGGGTCAATGAGCAGTTCTTC	TRBV13	NA	TRBJ2-1	17	NA
CASSPEQGRNSPLHF	TGTGCCAGCTCACCAGAGCAGGGTCGGAATTCACCCCTCCACTTT	TRBV18	NA	TRBJ1-6	15	NA
CASSFFRELSYNEQFF	TGTGCCAGCAGCTTCTTCAGGGAGCTCTCCTACAATGAGCAGTTCTTC	TRBV7-9	NA	TRBJ2-1	16	NA
CASSRTDRGSPLHF	TGTGCCAGCAGCCGAACGGACAGGGGTTCACCCCTCCACTTT	TRBV11-2	TRBD1	TRBJ1-6	14	NA
CASSLGQGGNYGYTF	TGTGCCAGCAGCTTAGGACAGGGAGGAAACTATGGCTACACCTTC	TRBV7-7	TRBD1	TRBJ1-2	15	NA
CASSLAGSYEQYF	TGTGCCAGCAGCTTAGCTGGTTCCTACGAGCAGTACTTC	TRBV7-9	NA	TRBJ2-7	13	NA
CGDKGGEYQPQHF	TGCGGGGACAAAGGAGGGGAGTATCAGCCCCAGCATTTT	TRBV21-1	NA	TRBJ1-5	13	few
CASSLQRDSEAFF	TGTGCCAGCTCACTCCAGCGGGACAGTGAAGCTTTCTTT	TRBV18	TRBD1	TRBJ1-1	13	NA
CASSAGSGLEYF	TGTGCCAGCAGCGCTGGAAGCGGGTTAGAGTACTTC	TRBV7-9	NA	TRBJ2-7	12	few
CASSPSGGLSYEQYF	TGTGCCAGCAGCCCTAGCGGGGGCCTCTCCTACGAGCAGTACTTC	TRBV28	TRBD2	TRBJ2-7	15	NA
CASRLGPRGYGYTF	TGTGCCAGCAGACTAGGTCCCCGGGGCTATGGCTACACCTTC	TRBV6-5	NA	TRBJ1-2	14	NA
CASRPTGRYEQYF	TGTGCCAGCAGACCGACGGGGCGGTACGAGCAGTACTTC	TRBV3-1/TRBV3-2	NA	TRBJ2-7	13	NA
CASSSSEYSNQPQHF	TGTGCCAGCAGCTCGTCGGAGTATAGCAATCAGCCCCAGCATTTT	TRBV7-9	NA	TRBJ1-5	15	NA
CASSHRRSGRNSPLHF	TGTGCCAGCAGCCACCGGAGGAGTGGGAGAAATTCACCCCTCCACTTT	TRBV3-1/TRBV3-2	NA	TRBJ1-6	16	NA